This TCR beta chain was recorded in a study of T-cell memory formation after mild COVID-19. Study at large: TCR clusters mostly belonged to single donors.

Study-wide results and caveats: The appearance of some responding clones in pre-infection memory suggested that cross-reactive memory joined. Clones contracting across day 15 to 85 had a balanced CD4/CD8 profile; later expanding clones leaned CD4+.

Using constant-segment primers, 5'RACE produced TCR alpha and TCR beta cDNA libraries carrying sample barcodes and UMIs. A single record per CDR3 protein comes from TCRdb applying MiXCR to the 5' RACE reads. Seen here are more than 200,000 distinct CDR3 sequences, less than 20% observed once, and the top ten hold approximately 3.5%. Germline-derived CDR1 and CDR2 are MNHNS and SASEGT. Trimming stripped 3 bases from V and 0 bases from J, with 6 bases between. The length of the CDR3 is 15 residues. For this clonotype: The antigen is not known.

The V gene is TRBV6-1, the J gene TRBJ2-6; D gene unclear. Sequencing used PBMCs or a T cell subset sorted from them (not recorded which). The TCR originated in a man younger than 35 who had mild COVID-19 (a few samples of this study predate the infection). Cell type and time point are not known. The CDR3 DNA follows: TGTGCCAGCAGTGAGTCCATCTCTGGGGCCAACGTCCTGACTTTC. Translation gives CASSESISGANVLTF.